This T cell receptor (beta chain) derives from a study of human T cells and chemical hapten exposure. The library tagged each cDNA molecule with unique molecular identifiers. One entry per CDR3 protein results from TCRdb running MiXCR on the RACE reads. The sample yields 50,000 or so distinct CDR3 sequences, 8% to 10% seen once. This clonotype was seen only a few times. Its antigen is as yet unknown. Specified time point: patch test 3, about 24 weeks after DPC sensitization. The sample's treatment: therapeutic diphenylcyclopropenone sensitization with weekly scalp DPC. There are 12 residues in the CDR3. Germline V lookup: CDR1 SNHLY, CDR2 FYNNEI. V lost 8 bases, J lost 2 bases, and 9 bases lay in between. Study-wide points: Expanded TCR sets contained significantly more large CDR3 similarity clusters than controls.

The sample here was whole blood, taken in connection with sensitization to the hapten diphenylcyclopropenone (DPC). The source of this sequence is a woman in her forties with alopecia areata. Some clones in this sample may be carry-over from other donors' samples. This rearrangement joins TRBV2 to TRBJ1-1, with a weak D call TRBD1 (5 bases). CDR3 coding DNA: TGTGCCAGCGACAGACCCAACACTGAAGCTTTCTTT. Translation: CASDRPNTEAFF. Filled out from reference TRBV2 and TRBJ1-1, the complete variable domain reads EPEVTQTPSHQVTQMGQEVILRCVPISNHLYFYWYRQILGQKVEFLVSFYNNEISEKSEIFDDQFSVERPDGSNFTLKIRSTKLEDSAMYFCASDRPNTEAFFGQGTRLTVV.